The 22 T cell receptor beta chains listed next were all sequenced from one sample in a study of identical twins. MiXCR, run by TCRdb on the 5' RACE reads, gives a single entry per CDR3 protein. The sample holds fewer than 550,000 distinct CDR3 sequences, roughly an eighth seen once. These records were also assigned to another study, of yellow fever vaccine responses in identical twins.

The sequencing sample was made of CD4+ T cells sorted from blood. These TCRs come from a woman aged 18-29 years in good health.

The chain has TRBV20-1 and TRBJ2-7; D is unresolved. Trimming took 1 base from V and 6 from J, leaving 7 bases between them. Germline V gene lookup returns CDR1 DFQATT and CDR2 SNEGSKA (reference sequence). This CDR3 spans 11 amino acids. The CDR3 coding sequence is TGCAGTGCTAGAGTGGTAGTCGAGCAGTACTTC. Translating it yields CSARVVVEQYF.

The chain recombines TRBV4-3 with TRBJ2-7, with D hard to call. The V gene's germline CDR1 is LGHNA and CDR2 YSLEER. CDR3 size: 13 residues. Trimming shortened V by 0 bases and J by 3 bases, and 6 bases separated the two germline ends. CDR3 sequence reads: CASSQESSYEQYF. DNA for the CDR3: TGCGCCAGCAGCCAAGAAAGCAGCTACGAGCAGTACTTC.

J is TRBJ2-5 and V is TRBV18; tentatively, D is TRBD1 (6 bases). Germline CDR1 is KGHSH and CDR2 is LQKENI. V was shortened by 1 base and J by 1 base, with 13 bases between the two germline ends. This CDR3 spans 16 amino acids. This CDR3 reads CASSPRQGQTQETQYF. DNA for the CDR3: TGTGCCAGCTCACCACGGCAGGGGCAAACCCAAGAGACCCAGTACTTC.

The genes are TRBV12-3 or TRBV12-4 and TRBJ2-7, with a possible D match to TRBD1 (6 bases). Trimming shortened V by 1 base and J by 4 bases, and 14 bases separated the two germline ends. This CDR3 is 15 amino acids long. The CDR3 loop reads CASSLVGGVGYEQYF. DNA for the CDR3: TGTGCCAGCAGTTTAGTAGGGGGAGTTGGGTACGAGCAGTACTTC.

The chain uses TRBV20-1 and TRBJ2-1; D may be TRBD1 (7 bases). The CDR3 covers 16 residues. V shed 7 bases and J shed 5 bases, with 24 bases lying between them. Germline V gene lookup returns CDR1 DFQATT and CDR2 SNEGSKA (reference sequence). This CDR3 is CSVSGQAGGLNNEQFF. The CDR3 DNA sequence: TGCAGTGTCTCAGGACAGGCCGGGGGCCTCAACAATGAGCAGTTCTTC.

The rearrangement joins TRBV11-2 to TRBJ2-4; 13 nucleotides agree with TRBD2. V lost 3 bases, J lost 5 bases, and 10 bases stayed unmatched. The CDR3 is 18 residues long. CDR1 and CDR2 from the germline V gene are SGHAT and FQNNGV. CDR3: CASSFRLAGGAYENIQYF. The CDR3 coding sequence is TGTGCCAGCAGCTTCCGACTAGCGGGAGGAGCGTATGAAAACATTCAGTACTTC.

This clonotype was observed a handful of times. The CDR3 is CASSPQGGNTIYF. The CDR3 DNA follows: TGCGCCAGCAGCCCCCAGGGTGGAAACACCATATATTTT. The V and J genes are TRBV5-1 and TRBJ1-3, with a tentative D call TRBD1 (5 bases). The germline V gene encodes CDR1 SGHRS and CDR2 YFSETQ. The CDR3 runs 13 residues. With 4 bases removed from V and 3 bases from J, the gap between germline ends came to 8 bases.

This clonotype has a count of ten or more. This rearrangement joins TRBV12-3 or TRBV12-4 to TRBJ1-1; a possible D gene is TRBD1 (5 bases). This CDR3 has 15 residues. V lost 2 bases and J lost 8, with 18 bases in between. CDR3 in DNA: TGTGCCAGCAGTTTACCTATGGGACCCAAAGGGGAAGCTTTCTTT. Translation: CASSLPMGPKGEAFF.

Regarding this clonotype: A single base separates this from a much larger clone, so it may be a read error. V usage is TRBV12-3 or TRBV12-4 and J usage is TRBJ2-3, with 8 bases that match TRBD2. The V gene end was trimmed by 5 bases and the J gene end by 6 bases; junction bases not matched to a gene: 7. The CDR3 has 14 residues. The CDR3 sequence: CASSPGGGMDTQYF. The CDR3 bases are TGTGCCAGCAGTCCCGGGGGGGGGATGGATACGCAGTATTTT.

This clonotype came up once. The rearrangement joins TRBV5-1 to TRBJ2-1, with TRBD2 identical over 9 bases. The CDR3 loop spans 16 amino acids. Trimming removed 0 bases from V and 4 bases from J; junction bases left unmatched: 5. The V gene's germline CDR1 is SGHRS and CDR2 YFSETQ. CDR3 nucleotide sequence: TGCGCCAGCAGCTTGGAGGGGCTAGCGGGGTACAATGAGCAGTTCTTC. Amino acids: CASSLEGLAGYNEQFF.

This clonotype was picked up a small number of times. The chain recombines TRBV6-6 with TRBJ2-7, with 10 bases fitting TRBD1. The germline V gene encodes CDR1 MNHNY and CDR2 SVGAGI (reference sequence). V lost 6 bases to trimming and J lost 4 bases; unmatched junction nucleotides: 3. This CDR3 comprises 13 residues. CDR3 nucleotide sequence: TGTGCCAGCAGGACAGGGGGCGATTACGAGCAGTACTTC. Residues: CASRTGGDYEQYF.

This clonotype occurred a few times. V and J are TRBV20-1 and TRBJ1-6, with D unresolved. Germline CDR1 reads DFQATT; CDR2 reads SNEGSKA (reference sequence). The CDR3 loop spans 15 amino acids. V was clipped by 1 base and J by 15 bases, with 22 bases between them. The CDR3 loop is CSARAAGRESGLLHF. CDR3 DNA sequence: TGCAGTGCTAGAGCAGCAGGACGAGAATCGGGTCTCCTCCACTTT.

The chain uses TRBV27 and TRBJ2-5; D uncertain. Per the germline V gene, CDR1 is MNHEY and CDR2 is SMNVEV (reference sequence). The CDR3 has 14 amino acids. The germline V and J ends were trimmed by 6 bases and 3 bases, with 14 bases remaining between them. DNA of the CDR3: TGTGCCAGCAGCCGGAATAGCAGAGAAGAGACCCAGTACTTC. Amino acids: CASSRNSREETQYF.

This clonotype was counted a few times. This chain's CDR3 is CASSSPLPDTQYF. The CDR3 bases are TGTGCCAGCAGTTCCCCCTTACCAGATACGCAGTATTTT. The rearrangement uses TRBV28 and TRBJ2-3; D not certain. V was pared by 4 bases and J by 4 bases, with 9 bases between. The CDR3 spans 13 residues. CDR1 is MDHEN and CDR2 is SYDVKM in the germline V gene.

Many counts were recorded for this clonotype. The CDR3 reads CASSQDSEGTPQHF. CDR3 bases: TGTGCCAGCAGCCAAGATTCTGAAGGGACGCCCCAGCATTTT. The rearrangement joins TRBV4-2 to TRBJ1-5; TRBD1 might be the D (5 bases). The germline V gene has CDR1 LGHNA and CDR2 YNFKEQ. The CDR3 is 14 residues long. Trimming removed 0 bases at V and 9 bases at J, with 12 bases between.

This clonotype appeared many times. The chain employs TRBV29-1 and TRBJ2-7; tentatively, D is TRBD1 or TRBD2 (6 bases each). Germline CDR1 reads SQVTM; CDR2 reads ANQGSEA. The germline V and J ends were trimmed by 3 bases and 6 bases, with 18 bases remaining between them. The CDR3 has 14 residues. CDR3 sequence: CSVEGGAHMSEQYF. Here the CDR3 DNA reads TGCAGCGTTGAGGGGGGCGCCCACATGAGCGAGCAGTACTTC.

This clonotype was recorded a few times. V is TRBV20-1 and J is TRBJ2-3, with D perhaps TRBD1 or TRBD2 (5 bases each). Deletions cut 0 bases from V and 1 base from J, with 14 bases between. The CDR3 is made up of 16 amino acids. The V gene's germline CDR1 is DFQATT and CDR2 SNEGSKA (reference sequence). Here the CDR3 DNA reads TGCAGTGCTAGAGATCCCAGGGTGGGGGGCACAGATACGCAGTATTTT. Amino acid sequence: CSARDPRVGGTDTQYF.

Ten or more counts support this clonotype. One end of the junction varies from germline; a read error may be responsible. The rearrangement uses TRBV12-3 or TRBV12-4 and TRBJ2-7, with 11 bases aligning to TRBD2. This CDR3 region has 14 residues. The CDR3 nucleotides are TGTGCCAGCAGTCTAGCGGGAGGACTTAACGAGCAGTACTTC. Protein: CASSLAGGLNEQYF.

This clonotype was detected only a few times. The DNA for the CDR3 is TGCGCCAGCAGTGAGTCTCTAGCGGGAGTCCGAGAGACCCAGTACTTC. Its protein is CASSESLAGVRETQYF. The chain combines TRBV10-1 with TRBJ2-5, with 10 bases fitting TRBD2. Unmatched junction bases numbered 5, after V lost 0 bases and J lost 4 bases. The CDR3 is made up of 16 amino acids. In germline, CDR1 is WNHNN, CDR2 SYGVQD (reference sequence).

The V and J genes are TRBV7-9 and TRBJ2-1; perhaps TRBD2 as D (6 bases). Per the germline V gene, CDR1 is SEHNR and CDR2 is FQNEAQ (reference sequence). The V and J ends lost 8 bases and 8 bases respectively, with 28 bases between them. This CDR3 region has 17 residues. The CDR3 nucleotides read TGTGCCAGCGGCTGCGGGCTCCCCCGACTAGAGGAGGATGAGCAGTTCTTC. This gives the protein CASGCGLPRLEEDEQFF.

This clonotype was seen a few times. The chain recombines TRBV15 with TRBJ2-1, with D possibly matching TRBD2 (7 bases). The germline V and J ends were trimmed by 2 bases and 12 bases, with 23 bases remaining between them. The CDR3 has 16 residues. The germline CDR1 and CDR2 sequences are LNHNV and YYDKDF (reference sequence). Here the CDR3 DNA reads TGTGCCACCAGCAGACAGGGGACTACCATCACTGAGGTGCAGTTCTTC. Protein product: CATSRQGTTITEVQFF.

The J gene is TRBJ2-5, the V gene TRBV7-3; 9 bases are shared with TRBD1. Trimming cost V 2 bases and J 4 bases; bases outside gene matches: 5. Germline values: CDR1 SGHTA, CDR2 FQGTGA. This CDR3 contains 15 residues. In DNA form, the CDR3 reads TGTGCCAGCAGCTTAGATGGGACAGGGCGAGAGACCCAGTACTTC. It codes for CASSLDGTGRETQYF. Drawing the rest from reference TRBV7-3 and TRBJ2-5, the complete variable domain is GAGVSQTPSNKVTEKGKYVELRCDPISGHTALYWYRQSLGQGPEFLIYFQGTGAADDSGLPNDRFFAVRPEGSVSTLKIQRTERGDSAVYLCASSLDGTGRETQYFGPGTRLLVL.